Reported below is one T cell receptor (beta chain). Its antigen is unknown. This specimen belongs to a study of T cell responses to AZD1222 COVID-19 vaccine. About the research overall: Recipients boosted at about 4 weeks or about 12 weeks are pooled. Study findings and constraints: Clonal diversity may have been underestimated in mostly white British donors. Receipt of two AZD1222 doses was followed by a rise in Spike-specific TCR breadth and depth.

V dropped 5 bases and J dropped 10 bases, with 14 bases sitting between them. This CDR3 is built from 11 residues. CDR1 is DFQATT, CDR2 SNEGSKA, per germline (reference sequence). The table came from immunoSEQ multiplex PCR; TCRdb's copy has only in-frame clones and leaves some out. Here the sample spans 75,000 to 100,000 clones, approximately 90% being singletons. J is TRBJ1-2 and V is TRBV20-1; D is perhaps TRBD1 (6 bases). The source material was peripheral blood, sampled on day 0 of AZD1222 vaccination. This sequence originates from an adult in good health. The CDR3 DNA reads TGCAGTGCTGCGTTTAGGGGGGTCTACACCTTC. Protein product: CSAAFRGVYTF.